Shown below are 13 T cell receptor beta chains from a single sample sequenced in a study of beta chain features in type 1 diabetes. Expressed TCRB transcripts got sequenced, as all isolated RNA was reverse transcribed. Sequencing was performed with immunoSEQ multiplex PCR; in TCRdb, only in-frame clones are kept and a portion is missing. This table holds hundreds of thousands of clones, 15% to 19% found once. Sample: naive CD4+ T cells from blood. These receptor sequences come from a man aged 18 to 35 in good health.

This clone came up a few times. V and J are TRBV25-1 and TRBJ2-7; TRBD1 might be the D (5 bases). The V gene lost 4 bases and the J gene lost 7 bases, with 14 bases spanning the gap. The CDR3 has 13 amino acids. Germline CDR1 and CDR2: MGHDK and SYGVNS. The CDR3 here is CASSAPRGREQYF. The CDR3 DNA reads as TGTGCCAGCAGTGCCCCAAGGGGTAGGGAGCAGTACTTC.

V is TRBV10-3 and J is TRBJ1-1; D unresolved. The CDR3 loop spans 13 amino acids. Germline assignment: CDR1 ENHRY and CDR2 SYGVKD. Trimming stripped 5 bases from V and 0 bases from J, with 7 bases between. DNA for the CDR3: TGTGCCATCAGTATGTGGGTGAACACTGAAGCTTTCTTT. It is translated as CAISMWVNTEAFF.

This clone was seen a handful of times. The chain carries TRBV7-2 and TRBJ2-4; the D is unclear. This CDR3 contains 16 residues. The germline CDR1 and CDR2 sequences are SGHTA and FQGNSA. The germline V and J ends were trimmed by 3 bases and 0 bases, with 12 bases remaining between them. The CDR3 sequence is CASSLDVLLAKNIQYF. As DNA, the CDR3 is TGTGCCAGCAGCTTGGACGTACTTTTAGCCAAAAACATTCAGTACTTC.

CDR3 sequence (DNA): TGTGCCAGCAGCATTTTCTCAGGTTCGGCCGGGGAGCTGTTTTTT. Translating gives CASSIFSGSAGELFF. This chain connects TRBV11-2 to TRBJ2-2; D remains unclear. V was clipped by 5 bases and J by 6 bases, with 16 bases between them. There are 15 residues in the CDR3. The germline CDR1 and CDR2 sequences are SGHAT and FQNNGV.

This chain links TRBV10-3 with TRBJ2-1; 11 bases are shared with TRBD2. The J segment lost 4 bases and the V segment lost 6 bases, leaving 26 bases of the junction unmatched. This CDR3 spans 22 amino acids. In germline, CDR1 is ENHRY, CDR2 SYGVKD. The CDR3 region has the DNA TGTGCCATCAGCTCCTTAGCCGGGACTAGCGGCGAGGGGGTGGGGAAATACAATGAGCAGTTCTTC. It yields the protein CAISSLAGTSGEGVGKYNEQFF.

The chain has TRBV5-4 and TRBJ1-1, with a possible D match to TRBD1 (5 bases). The CDR3 totals 14 residues. Germline assignment: CDR1 SGHNT and CDR2 YYREEE (reference sequence). The V end lost 4 bases, the J end lost 3 bases, and 13 bases lay between the germline ends. This CDR3 is CASSGAGRDTEAFF. The CDR3 region has the DNA TGTGCCAGCAGCGGGGCTGGCCGGGACACTGAAGCTTTCTTT.

This chain joins TRBV11-2 and TRBJ2-7, with 12 nucleotides matching TRBD2. The CDR3 spans 16 residues. The germline gives CDR1 SGHAT, CDR2 FQNNGV. Germline trimming cut 7 bases from V and 7 bases from J; bases unmatched to any gene: 14. The CDR3 DNA reads TGTGCCAGCACCCGCCCCACTAGCGGGAGGTGGGGGGAGCAGTACTTC. Its translation: CASTRPTSGRWGEQYF.

Only a few counts were recorded for this clone. The V gene is TRBV6-5, the J gene TRBJ2-7, with D tentatively TRBD1 (6 bases). Germline-derived CDR1 and CDR2 are MNHEY and SVGAGI. The CDR3 is made up of 14 amino acids. Trimming stripped 7 bases from V and 4 bases from J, with 17 bases between. The CDR3 spells CASNPGHMGYEQYF. CDR3 DNA sequence: TGTGCCAGCAACCCGGGACACATGGGTTACGAGCAGTACTTC.

J is TRBJ1-1 and V is TRBV14, with D perhaps matching TRBD1 (5 bases). Germline V CDR1 and CDR2: SGHDN, FVKESK. The V end was cut by 0 bases, the J end by 4 bases, with 21 bases between. The CDR3 runs 18 residues. Here the CDR3 DNA reads TGTGCCAGCAGCCAAGATTCGTGGCTAAGGGGTCTGGGCACTGAAGCTTTCTTT. The encoded protein is CASSQDSWLRGLGTEAFF.

The V call is TRBV4-3, the J call TRBJ1-5; possible D gene TRBD1, 5 bases. This CDR3 is 18 amino acids long. Trimming left V 1 base short and J 0 bases short, with 16 bases between. Per germline, CDR1 LGHNA and CDR2 YSLEER. Here the CDR3 reads CASSQAAGTLGSNQPQHF. In DNA form, the CDR3 reads TGCGCCAGCAGCCAAGCGGCAGGGACTCTAGGTAGCAATCAGCCCCAGCATTTT.

The chain is built from TRBV11-2 and TRBJ2-1, with a weak D call TRBD1 (5 bases). This CDR3 spans 15 amino acids. Between the trimmed V and J ends, which lost 0 bases and 5 bases, there was a span of 11 bases. The germline V gene has CDR1 SGHAT and CDR2 FQNNGV. In nucleotides, the CDR3 is TGTGCCAGCAGCTTAGAAGCAGGGCTGAACAATGAGCAGTTCTTC. Its protein product is CASSLEAGLNNEQFF.

V gene TRBV28 combines with J gene TRBJ1-1, with D perhaps TRBD1 (6 bases). Germline CDR1 and CDR2: MDHEN and SYDVKM. CDR3 size: 12 residues. V lost 6 bases to trimming and J lost 6 bases, with 11 bases between them. The CDR3 DNA follows: TGTGCCAGCAGAACAGGGTTCCCTGAAGCTTTCTTT. Its protein is CASRTGFPEAFF.

Concerning this clone: Other DNA sequences in this specimen translate into the identical CDR3. This chain joins TRBV9 and TRBJ2-7, with TRBD2 as a possible D gene (5 bases). CDR1 and CDR2 from the germline V gene are SGDLS and YYNGEE. This CDR3 is built from 13 residues. V lost 0 bases and J lost 2, with 6 bases in between. DNA for the CDR3: TGTGCCAGCAGCGTAGCCGGGGCCTACGAGCAGTACTTC. It specifies CASSVAGAYEQYF.